The 10 T cell receptor beta chains in this list originate from one sample, sequenced in a study of blood T cell repertoires in COVID-19. The protocol was immunoSEQ multiplex PCR, while the TCRdb copy is restricted to in-frame clones and leaves out a portion. The data show some 280,000 clones, around 86% seen once. Sequencing used peripheral blood. The receptors stem from a woman aged 40 to 55 who had recovered from COVID-19.

This clone was seen just once. V gene TRBV30 combines with J gene TRBJ2-1; D is uncertain. Germline-derived CDR1 and CDR2 are GTSNPN and SVGIG (reference sequence). Between the trimmed V and J ends, which lost 0 bases and 0 bases, there was a span of 9 bases. This CDR3 comprises 15 residues. CDR3 region: CAWSVMSRSYNEQFF. The CDR3 bases are TGTGCCTGGAGTGTGATGAGTCGCTCCTACAATGAGCAGTTCTTC.

In this sample, this clone turned up once. The gene calls are TRBV18 and TRBJ1-5; the D is unclear. Trimming shortened V by 0 bases and J by 3 bases, and 12 bases separated the two germline ends. Per germline, CDR1 KGHSH and CDR2 LQKENI. This CDR3 has 16 amino acids. CDR3 sequence reads: CASSPPGGRDNQPQHF. Written as DNA, the CDR3 is TGTGCCAGCTCACCACCGGGAGGACGGGACAATCAGCCCCAGCATTTT.

The rearrangement joins TRBV9 to TRBJ2-7; 12 nucleotides line up with TRBD1. The CDR3 length is 14 residues. Germline trimming cut 2 bases from V and 6 bases from J; bases unmatched to any gene: 3. In germline, CDR1 is SGDLS, CDR2 YYNGEE. The CDR3 region is CASSVGTGGGEQYF. The CDR3 DNA follows: TGTGCCAGCAGCGTGGGGACAGGGGGCGGCGAGCAGTACTTC.

The gene calls are TRBV5-1 and TRBJ2-2; 11 nucleotides line up with TRBD2. The CDR3 is 17 residues long. CDR1 is SGHRS and CDR2 is YFSETQ in the germline V gene. V was clipped by 4 bases and J by 4 bases; unmatched bases: 9. The DNA of the CDR3 is TGCGCCAGCAGCGAAACTAGCGGGGGCTCGGGCACCGGGGAGCTGTTTTTT. This gives the protein CASSETSGGSGTGELFF.

The chain has TRBV18 and TRBJ2-7; possible D gene TRBD1, 5 bases. V was trimmed by 0 bases and J by 0 bases, leaving 9 bases between them. Per the germline V gene, CDR1 is KGHSH and CDR2 is LQKENI. The length of the CDR3 is 15 residues. As DNA, the CDR3 is TGTGCCAGCTCACCACCGGGGCTCTACTCCTACGAGCAGTACTTC. Protein product: CASSPPGLYSYEQYF.

This clone occurred a few times. V is TRBV29-1 and J is TRBJ1-2, with D uncertain. The CDR3 contains 11 residues. Trimming took 4 bases from V and 9 from J, leaving 12 bases between them. Germline CDR1 reads SQVTM; CDR2 reads ANQGSEA. The CDR3 DNA is TGCAGCGTTGGGACCGCGGGTCGCTACACCTTC. It yields the protein CSVGTAGRYTF.

The rearrangement joins TRBV7-2 to TRBJ1-2; D might be TRBD1 (5 bases). Trimming took off 1 base at V and 0 bases at J, with 9 bases between the two ends. CDR1 and CDR2 from the germline V gene are SGHTA and FQGNSA. This CDR3 has 15 amino acids. CDR3 loop: CASSLVRGSNYGYTF. The CDR3, as DNA: TGTGCCAGCAGCTTAGTTAGGGGATCTAACTATGGCTACACCTTC.

This clone was seen once. The genes are TRBV2 and TRBJ2-5; the match to TRBD2 covers 15 bases. V dropped 6 bases and J dropped 3; count of bases not matched to a gene: 2. Germline V gene data show CDR1 as SNHLY and CDR2 as FYNNEI. The CDR3 loop spans 15 amino acids. In DNA, the CDR3 is TGTGCCAGCAGGAGGACTAGCGGGAGGGAAGAGACCCAGTACTTC. Translating gives CASRRTSGREETQYF. Drawing the rest from reference TRBV2 and TRBJ2-5, the complete variable domain is EPEVTQTPSHQVTQMGQEVILRCVPISNHLYFYWYRQILGQKVEFLVSFYNNEISEKSEIFDDQFSVERPDGSNFTLKIRSTKLEDSAMYFCASRRTSGREETQYFGPGTRLLVL.

This clone has only one observation. The chain joins TRBV18 to TRBJ2-1, with 14 bases that match TRBD2. The V segment lost 5 bases and the J segment 10 bases; nucleotides outside the gene matches: 4. The CDR3 contains 14 residues. Germline V gives CDR1 KGHSH, CDR2 LQKENI. The CDR3 sequence is CASSSGLAGDEQFF. The CDR3 coding sequence is TGTGCCAGCTCATCGGGACTAGCGGGAGACGAGCAGTTCTTC.

This chain links TRBV6-2 or TRBV6-3 with TRBJ2-5, with 9 bases lining up with TRBD2. The CDR3 extends over 16 amino acids. From germline, CDR1 is MNHEY and CDR2 SVGEGT. Trimming removed 6 bases from V and 5 bases from J; junction bases left unmatched: 13. CDR3 in amino acids: CASSLRADSGRETQYF. The CDR3 region has the DNA TGTGCCAGCAGCCTCCGGGCGGACAGCGGGAGGGAGACCCAGTACTTC.